Presented here are 19 T cell receptor beta chains from one specimen sequenced in a study of blood T cell repertoires in COVID-19. This table comes from immunoSEQ multiplex PCR, and its TCRdb copy is limited to in-frame clones, with some not included. The profile shows around 260,000 clones, 80% to 90% of them singletons. The sequenced sample consisted of peripheral blood. The receptors here all came from a woman between 65 and 79 years old with COVID-19, enrolled during active disease.

This clone was counted between two and nine times. The chain couples TRBV19 to TRBJ1-5; no clear D gene. Trimming removed 6 bases at V and 6 bases at J, with 9 bases between. This CDR3 contains 12 residues. The germline CDR1 and CDR2 sequences are LNHDA and SQIVND (reference sequence). CDR3 DNA sequence: TGTGCCAGTAGGGGCCGGGGTCAGCCCCAGCATTTT. Translating it yields CASRGRGQPQHF.

This chain joins TRBV19 and TRBJ2-5; weak D call: TRBD1 (6 bases). Trimming stripped 0 bases from V and 1 base from J, with 9 bases between. Germline lookup yields CDR1 LNHDA and CDR2 SQIVND (reference sequence). This CDR3 region has 15 residues. CDR3 bases: TGTGCCAGTAGTATAGAGGACAGCCCCCAAGAGACCCAGTACTTC. It is translated as CASSIEDSPQETQYF.

The CDR3 bases are TGTGCCAGCAGCTCCGCGGAGACCCAGTACTTC. It is translated as CASSSAETQYF. The V call is TRBV7-2, the J call TRBJ2-5; D gene unclear. This CDR3 has 11 residues. The V end lost 4 bases, the J end lost 5 bases, and 5 bases lay between the germline ends. Germline V gives CDR1 SGHTA, CDR2 FQGNSA.

The chain recombines TRBV6-2 or TRBV6-3 with TRBJ1-6, with D unclear. Trimming shortened V by 2 bases and J by 10 bases, and 9 bases separated the two germline ends. The CDR3 has 13 amino acids. The germline CDR1 and CDR2 sequences are MNHEY and SVGEGT. CDR3 nucleotides: TGTGCCAGCAGTTACCTGGGCAGCTCACCCCTCCACTTT. It translates to CASSYLGSSPLHF.

The rearrangement links TRBV5-1 to TRBJ2-2; D gene unclear. The CDR3 totals 14 residues. CDR1 is SGHRS, CDR2 YFSETQ, per germline. V lost 4 bases to trimming and J lost 1 base, with 8 bases between them. CDR3 bases: TGCGCCAGCAGCCCGAGACAGAACACCGGGGAGCTGTTTTTT. This encodes CASSPRQNTGELFF.

The chain combines TRBV7-9 with TRBJ2-3; 7 bases map to TRBD2. CDR3 length: 17 amino acids. J gave up 2 bases and V 5 bases, and 13 bases lay outside the gene matches. Per germline, CDR1 SEHNR and CDR2 FQNEAQ (reference sequence). The CDR3 DNA follows: TGTGCCAGCAGCCCCGGGGTCGCGGGGGACCCCACAGATACGCAGTATTTT. Translated, it gives CASSPGVAGDPTDTQYF.

This rearrangement joins TRBV29-1 to TRBJ1-2; the D gene is possibly TRBD1 (6 bases). Deletions cut 4 bases from V and 7 bases from J, with 10 bases between. This CDR3 comprises 11 residues. Germline CDR1 reads SQVTM; CDR2 reads ANQGSEA. The CDR3 loop reads CSVALDSGYTF. The CDR3 DNA follows: TGCAGCGTTGCGCTGGACAGTGGCTACACCTTC.

V gene TRBV4-1 combines with J gene TRBJ1-6, with D unclear. This CDR3 has 16 residues. The V end was cut by 0 bases, the J end by 0 bases, with 6 bases between. Germline V gene lookup returns CDR1 MGHRA and CDR2 YSYEKL. The CDR3 region is CASSQDLSSYNSPLHF. CDR3 coding DNA: TGCGCCAGCAGCCAAGATCTGAGCTCCTATAATTCACCCCTCCACTTT.

The gene calls are TRBV3-1 (or the pseudogene TRBV3-2) and TRBJ2-5; possible D gene TRBD2, 6 bases. Per the germline V gene, CDR1 is LGHDT and CDR2 is YNNKEL (reference sequence). Trimming took off 1 base at V and 4 bases at J, with 10 bases between the two ends. The CDR3 length is 14 residues. The CDR3 DNA reads TGTGCCAGCAGCCAAGGACTAGGCCTAGAGACCCAGTACTTC. Protein product: CASSQGLGLETQYF.

This clone was seen a handful of times. V is TRBV10-3 and J is TRBJ1-1, with D hard to call. V was trimmed by 3 bases and J by 0 bases, leaving 8 bases between them. Germline V gene data show CDR1 as ENHRY and CDR2 as SYGVKD. This CDR3 region has 14 residues. CDR3 amino acids: CAISDGGMNTEAFF. CDR3 DNA sequence: TGTGCCATCAGTGACGGCGGAATGAACACTGAAGCTTTCTTT.

CDR3 DNA sequence: TGTGCCAGCAGCATAATAGCGGGGAACTCTGGGGCCAACGTCCTGACTTTC. Translating gives CASSIIAGNSGANVLTF. The chain carries TRBV3-1 (or the pseudogene TRBV3-2) and TRBJ2-6; TRBD2 matches at 8 bases. Germline V gene data show CDR1 as LGHDT and CDR2 as YNNKEL (reference sequence). The CDR3 sequence is 17 residues long. V shed 5 bases and J 0 bases; nucleotides not matched to a gene: 6.

J is TRBJ1-2 and V is TRBV14, with no clear D. The ends were cut back, 1 base at V and 0 bases at J, with 9 bases in the middle. The germline CDR1 and CDR2 sequences are SGHDN and FVKESK. CDR3 length: 15 residues. The CDR3 DNA follows: TGTGCCAGCAGCCAAGTTTCGGGAGCTAACTATGGCTACACCTTC. It translates to CASSQVSGANYGYTF. Full variable domain (outside the CDR3, taken from reference TRBV14 and TRBJ1-2): EAGVTQFPSHSVIEKGQTVTLRCDPISGHDNLYWYRRVMGKEIKFLLHFVKESKQDESGMPNNRFLAERTGGTYSTLKVQPAELEDSGVYFCASSQVSGANYGYTFGSGTRLTVV.

V usage is TRBV10-3 and J usage is TRBJ2-1; possible D gene TRBD2, 5 bases. The V and J ends lost 9 bases and 5 bases respectively, with 8 bases between them. This CDR3 has 11 amino acids. CDR1 ENHRY and CDR2 SYGVKD come from the germline V gene. The CDR3 spells CAITRNNEQFF. The CDR3, as DNA: TGTGCCATAACTAGAAACAATGAGCAGTTCTTC.

The chain couples TRBV4-1 to TRBJ1-3; D remains unclear. Germline CDR1 is MGHRA and CDR2 is YSYEKL. This CDR3 is built from 15 residues. V was cut by 2 bases and J by 0 bases, with 8 bases left in between. CDR3 sequence reads: CASSQPISSGNTIYF. The CDR3 DNA reads as TGCGCCAGCAGCCAACCTATTAGCTCTGGAAACACCATATATTTT.

This chain links TRBV6-1 with TRBJ2-7; a weak D match, TRBD2 (6 bases). Germline lookup yields CDR1 MNHNS and CDR2 SASEGT. Trimming stripped 2 bases from V and 5 bases from J, with 19 bases between. The CDR3 runs 16 residues. CDR3 sequence (DNA): TGTGCCAGCAGTGAAAGAGCGGGCAGGATAGGGGACGAGCAGTACTTC. Its protein is CASSERAGRIGDEQYF.

The chain combines TRBV9 with TRBJ1-3, with D tentatively TRBD1 (5 bases). Deletions cut 0 bases from V and 3 bases from J, with 10 bases between. CDR1 SGDLS and CDR2 YYNGEE come from the germline V gene. The CDR3 length is 15 residues. The CDR3, as DNA: TGTGCCAGCAGCGTAGTCGGGGACTTTGGAAACACCATATATTTT. Translating gives CASSVVGDFGNTIYF.

The CDR3 sequence is CASRAGGKDVDTQYF. The CDR3 DNA is TGTGCCAGCAGGGCAGGGGGCAAGGACGTGGATACGCAGTATTTT. This rearrangement joins TRBV28 to TRBJ2-3; 8 bases agree with TRBD1. The V gene's germline CDR1 is MDHEN and CDR2 SYDVKM. The CDR3 runs to 15 residues. Losses at the gene ends were 6 bases for V and 6 bases for J; bases not matched to a gene: 11.

The J gene is TRBJ2-7, the V gene TRBV19; D not resolved. Trimming cost V 4 bases and J 0 bases, with 7 bases left between them. The CDR3 is made up of 13 amino acids. CDR1 is LNHDA, CDR2 SQIVND, per germline (reference sequence). CDR3 residues: CASSTADSYEQYF. As DNA, the CDR3 is TGTGCCAGTAGTACCGCGGACTCCTACGAGCAGTACTTC.

In this sample, this clone turned up once. V gene TRBV27 combines with J gene TRBJ1-4; D perhaps matches TRBD1 (6 bases). In germline, CDR1 is MNHEY, CDR2 SMNVEV (reference sequence). The length of the CDR3 is 14 residues. V was pared by 8 bases and J by 5 bases, with 15 bases between. CDR3 bases: TGTGCCAGCCGTGGAAACAGGGTAAATGAAAAACTGTTTTTT. Protein sequence: CASRGNRVNEKLFF.